Sequencing of this TCR beta chain was carried out in a study of T cells in Graves' hyperthyroidism and ophthalmopathy. Study-level information: Peripheral blood sampling occurred at initial diagnosis, before any treatment.

Comment on this clonotype: The target antigen is unknown.

TCR beta CDR3 regions were amplified from RNA transcripts. An initial round of RT-PCR targeting the TCR CDR3 relied on the HTBI primer set. TCRdb analysed the multiplex PCR reads with MiXCR anew, one entry per CDR3 protein. Here the sample spans 350,000 to 450,000 distinct CDR3 sequences, over 12% being singletons. Study results and caveats: Researchers report that a 13 V-J model separated ophthalmopathy from stable hyperthyroidism. Appearing also in blood were most of the thyroid clonotypes expanded above 0.001.

Sequences were obtained from blood. This TCR was recovered from a man in his fifties or sixties with Graves' ophthalmopathy.

The CDR3 region has the DNA TGTGCCAGTAGTATCCCAGGGCACCCTATAGCCAAAAACATTCAGTACTTC. Translation gives CASSIPGHPIAKNIQYF. The chain couples TRBV19 to TRBJ2-4; TRBD1 is a possible D gene (5 bases). Germline CDR1 LNHDA, CDR2 SQIVND (reference sequence). The ends were cut back, 3 bases at V and 0 bases at J, with 15 bases in the middle. The CDR3 totals 17 residues.